Shown below are 5 T cell receptor beta chains from a single sample sequenced in a study of blood T cell repertoires in COVID-19. Here immunoSEQ multiplex PCR was the method, and the copy in TCRdb shows in-frame clones only, minus some. Here the sample spans about 250,000 clones, around 90% being singletons. Sequencing was done on a sample of PBMCs or T cells enriched from blood (not recorded which). These receptors were taken from a woman in her forties or fifties who had recovered from COVID-19.

This chain joins TRBV11-2 and TRBJ1-1; a weak D match, TRBD1 (6 bases). Germline assignment: CDR1 SGHAT and CDR2 FQNNGV. CDR3 length equals 16 residues. Trimming removed 6 bases at V and 4 bases at J, with 21 bases between. The CDR3 DNA is TGTGCCAGCAGGACGACAGGCCCCACTTCTTCCACTGAAGCTTTCTTT. Translation gives CASRTTGPTSSTEAFF.

The gene calls are TRBV19 and TRBJ1-5; tentatively, D is TRBD1 (5 bases). The CDR3 totals 16 residues. Germline V lookup: CDR1 LNHDA, CDR2 SQIVND (reference sequence). V shed 1 base and J shed 5 bases, with 15 bases lying between them. Here the CDR3 DNA reads TGTGCCAGTAGTATAGCTACGGGACTGCCCGATCAGCCCCAGCATTTT. Amino acid sequence: CASSIATGLPDQPQHF.

In its sample, this clone was seen once. The J gene is TRBJ2-7, the V gene TRBV5-1; D ambiguous. V was trimmed by 4 bases and J by 3 bases, leaving 17 bases between them. Germline V CDR1 and CDR2: SGHRS, YFSETQ. This CDR3 comprises 15 residues. In nucleotides, the CDR3 is TGCGCCAGCAGCCCTGGGCAGCCTCGAATCTACGAGCAGTACTTC. As protein: CASSPGQPRIYEQYF.

This clone was counted a single time. The V and J genes are TRBV18 and TRBJ2-1; TRBD2 aligns across 7 bases. This CDR3 comprises 15 residues. Germline CDR1 is KGHSH and CDR2 is LQKENI. The trim removed 2 bases at V and 5 bases at J, leaving 6 bases unmatched. CDR3 in DNA: TGTGCCAGCTCACCAACGGGGGAGGGTCACAATGAGCAGTTCTTC. Protein: CASSPTGEGHNEQFF.

The chain combines TRBV6-4 with TRBJ2-1, with 11 bases matching TRBD2. The V segment lost 5 bases and the J segment 5 bases; nucleotides outside the gene matches: 5. Germline CDR1 is MRHNA and CDR2 is SNTAGT. This CDR3 is built from 15 residues. The CDR3 here is CASSITSGRDNEQFF. CDR3 DNA sequence: TGTGCCAGCAGTATTACTAGCGGGAGAGACAATGAGCAGTTCTTC.